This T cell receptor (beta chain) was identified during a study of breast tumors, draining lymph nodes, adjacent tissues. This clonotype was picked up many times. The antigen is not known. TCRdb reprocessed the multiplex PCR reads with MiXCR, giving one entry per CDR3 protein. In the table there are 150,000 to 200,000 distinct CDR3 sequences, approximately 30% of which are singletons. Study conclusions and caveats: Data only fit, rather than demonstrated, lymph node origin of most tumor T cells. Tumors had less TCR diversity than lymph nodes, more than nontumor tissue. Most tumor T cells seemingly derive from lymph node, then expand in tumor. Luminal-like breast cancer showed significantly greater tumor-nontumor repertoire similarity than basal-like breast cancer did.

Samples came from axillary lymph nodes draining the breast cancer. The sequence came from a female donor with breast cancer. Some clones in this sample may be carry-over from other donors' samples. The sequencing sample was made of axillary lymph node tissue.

CDR3 amino acids: CASDLGATSQPQHF. The CDR3 region has the DNA TGTGCCAGCGATCTGGGGGCGACCAGTCAGCCCCAGCATTTT. The rearrangement uses TRBV12-3 or TRBV12-4 and TRBJ1-5; D possibly corresponds to TRBD1 (6 bases). With 8 bases removed from V and 6 bases from J, the gap between germline ends came to 17 bases. The CDR3 is 14 residues long.